Listed below are T cell receptor beta chains from one sample, sequenced in a study of OX40 agonist ivuxolimab in advanced cancers. Sequencing used immunoSEQ multiplex PCR; TCRdb keeps in-frame clones, though not all of them. The profile covers more than 85,000 clones, with about 90% appearing a single time and under 2% taken by the ten largest. This specimen consisted of CD4+ or CD8+ T cells sorted from blood, obtained in a trial of the OX40 agonist ivuxolimab. The source of these receptors is an adult with an advanced solid tumor such as melanoma, head and neck, liver or kidney cancer. Each CDR3 is given with its conserved first and last residue. Fields, in order: clone size, V gene, J gene, CDR3 protein. Some rows mark clone size as missing; the rest say once, few, many or name a class of expanded clone.

.,TRBV9,TRBJ2-4,CASSDAGTSRNIQYF
.,TRBV5-1,TRBJ1-2,CASSLVGDSNYGYTF
.,TRBV4-3,TRBJ2-1,CASSPRLAGSYNEQFF
.,TRBV10-3,TRBJ2-3,CAISESGTQTTDTQYF
.,TRBV21-1,TRBJ2-6,CASSKTYRQGGANVLTF
.,TRBV4-2,TRBJ1-4,CASSQVARLAVEEKLFF
.,TRBV28,TRBJ2-7,CASSLGTQSNEQYF
.,TRBV6-4,TRBJ2-7,CASSDREGLGYEQYF
.,TRBV10-3,TRBJ2-3,CAIRLGDVADTQYF
.,TRBV7-2,TRBJ2-2,CASSLGTSGTTGELFF
.,TRBV11-3,TRBJ2-3,CASSLSGTSQYF
.,TRBV28,TRBJ2-7,CASSGLGPVGKREQYF
.,TRBV7-9,TRBJ2-5,CASRGQLQETQYF
.,TRBV5-6,TRBJ1-2,CASGDRGPYGYTF
.,TRBV10-3,TRBJ2-7,CAITPGGPQEQYF
.,TRBV11-2,TRBJ1-3,CASSLVGSPGNTIYF
.,TRBV7-2,TRBJ1-5,CASSFSIVQPQHF
.,TRBV7-2,TRBJ1-2,CANRGQKGYTF
.,TRBV4-2,TRBJ2-1,CASSQAKTSALYNEQFF
.,TRBV28,TRBJ1-2,CASSRTGYGYTF
.,TRBV7-2,TRBJ2-5,CASSFDLGLARWETQYF
.,TRBV7-3,TRBJ2-5,CASSPMAGVRETQYF
.,TRBV28,TRBJ1-4,CASSLYQAGNEKLFF
.,TRBV5-6,TRBJ1-6,CASSLRQSTPLHF
.,TRBV4-1,TRBJ2-3,CASSHLSGRSTDTQYF
.,TRBV5-1,TRBJ2-7,CASSQQGSGSEQYF
.,TRBV19,TRBJ2-1,CASRVKGGDVDNEQFF
few,TRBV10-1,TRBJ2-2,CASRKGQGAAGELFF
once,TRBV5-1,TRBJ2-2,CASSSRGGTGELFF
.,TRBV19,TRBJ2-3,CATKISDTQYF
.,TRBV29-1,.,CSVEDLPGSEQYF
.,TRBV10-3,TRBJ1-2,CAIRREEGTGEGYTF
once,TRBV20-1,TRBJ2-7,CSARDIDEQYF
.,TRBV5-1,TRBJ2-3,CASSLVATTQYF
once,TRBV6-1,TRBJ2-7,CASSVSVNYEQYF
.,TRBV30,TRBJ1-4,CAWSERGGHEKLFF
.,TRBV6-6,TRBJ2-7,CASSYVTSGSEQYF
.,TRBV4-1,TRBJ2-1,CASSQDKGRAAGYEQFF
.,TRBV7-2,TRBJ1-5,CASSAESGSNQPQHF
.,TRBV10-2,TRBJ1-2,CASSESRDILHGYTF
.,TRBV5-1,TRBJ2-7,CASSIGQGASREQYF
.,TRBV19,TRBJ2-6,CASSRPIPPDGANVLTF
few,TRBV28,TRBJ1-5,CASSHTKQGQNQPQHF
.,TRBV5-6,TRBJ2-7,CASSLRRGNEQYF
.,TRBV5-1,TRBJ2-7,CASRQGLAGDEQYF
.,TRBV7-2,TRBJ2-5,CASSRQGAVETQYF
.,TRBV7-9,TRBJ2-5,CASSLRGPNQETQYF
.,TRBV5-1,TRBJ1-2,CASSLGQGNFDYTF
.,TRBV7-9,TRBJ2-1,CASSNEQFF
.,TRBV18,TRBJ2-2,CASSPPNRGQFTGELFF
.,TRBV19,TRBJ2-7,CASSIGRDYEQYF
.,TRBV2,TRBJ2-6,CASSPSPSGANVLTF
.,TRBV28,TRBJ2-3,CASSAEAPSTDTQYF